This T cell receptor beta chain came from a study of cytomegalovirus exposure and HLA in healthy donors. For the study at large: An early release of data contained approximately 80 million unique TCRs, which came from HLA-typed donors.

Germline values: CDR1 SGHAT, CDR2 FQDESV (reference sequence). V lost 5 bases and J 5 bases, leaving 12 bases between the germline ends. The CDR3 runs to 13 residues. Overall study results and limits: Upon later analysis, TCR association rates were observed to vary by HLA locus, being highest for DRB1 and lowest for HLA-C. With later analysis, a missense DCLRE1C variant became linked to TCR beta V- and J-gene trimming. Among immune exposure information, only CMV serostatus was available.

The PCR was carried out with 60 Vbeta primers and 13 Jbeta primers. Sequencing used immunoSEQ multiplex PCR; TCRdb keeps in-frame clones, though not all of them. The data contain 120,000 or so clones, around 80% of them singletons. In the case of this clone: Its antigen is unknown.

Input material: PBMCs. The chain recombines TRBV11-1 with TRBJ1-1; D is unresolved. The receptor was derived from a man aged 45 to 65 in good health and CMV-seronegative. The CDR3 DNA follows: TGTGCCAGCAGCGCCGCGTTTAATACTGAAGCTTTCTTT. The encoded protein is CASSAAFNTEAFF.